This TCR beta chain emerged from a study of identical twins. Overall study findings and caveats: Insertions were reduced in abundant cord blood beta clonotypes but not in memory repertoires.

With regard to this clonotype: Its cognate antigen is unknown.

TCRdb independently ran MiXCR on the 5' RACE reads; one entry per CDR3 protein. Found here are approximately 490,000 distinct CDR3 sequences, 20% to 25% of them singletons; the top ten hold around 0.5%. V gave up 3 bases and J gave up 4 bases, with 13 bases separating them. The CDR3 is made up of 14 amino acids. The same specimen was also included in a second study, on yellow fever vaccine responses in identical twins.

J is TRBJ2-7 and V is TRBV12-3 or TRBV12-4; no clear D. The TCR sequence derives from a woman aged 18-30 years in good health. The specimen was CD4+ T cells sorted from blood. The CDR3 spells CASSFGSKRYEQYF. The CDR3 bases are TGTGCCAGCAGTTTCGGCAGTAAAAGGTACGAGCAGTACTTC.